The 26 T cell receptor beta chains below come from one sample, sequenced in a study of blood T cells in healthy people across ages. For the second PCR, which ran for 7 to 11 cycles, a sample-barcoded 5' primer and a J-beta primer mix were used. TCRdb recomputed calls from the 5' RACE reads with MiXCR, one row per CDR3 protein. The repertoire consists of 710,000 or so distinct CDR3 sequences, with 32% occurring once and the leading ten covering approximately 15%. Sequenced input: blood. These receptors all stem from a woman over 75 in good health.

This clonotype showed up many times. The V call is TRBV6-5, the J call TRBJ2-3; D gene ambiguous. The germline CDR1 and CDR2 sequences are MNHEY and SVGAGI. Trimming took off 7 bases at V and 0 bases at J, with 11 bases between the two ends. This CDR3 spans 14 amino acids. CDR3 DNA sequence: TGTGCCAGCAAGGGCGCCCCTAGCACAGATACGCAGTATTTT. Protein sequence: CASKGAPSTDTQYF.

In its sample, this clonotype was seen many times. This chain joins TRBV20-1 and TRBJ2-5; TRBD1 aligns across 10 bases. J was trimmed by 4 bases and V by 5 bases; bases with no gene match: 7. Germline-derived CDR1 and CDR2 are DFQATT and SNEGSKA (reference sequence). The CDR3 is 14 amino acids. The CDR3 region has the DNA TGCAGTGCTTCTGACAGGGGGCACGGAGAGACCCAGTACTTC. Residues: CSASDRGHGETQYF.

The V call is TRBV5-1, the J call TRBJ2-7, with D perhaps matching TRBD1 (6 bases). The V gene lost 4 bases and the J gene lost 12 bases, with 32 bases spanning the gap. Germline V gene data show CDR1 as SGHRS and CDR2 as YFSETQ. The CDR3 length is 17 residues. This chain's CDR3 is CASSPRPSTNTGGDLYF. The CDR3 DNA is TGCGCCAGCAGCCCGCGTCCGTCCACTAACACTGGGGGCGACCTGTACTTC.

This clonotype was counted at least ten times. The junction differs from germline at one of its ends, possibly a read error. The V gene is TRBV7-9, the J gene TRBJ2-3; D gene ambiguous. Germline V gene sequence: CDR1 SEHNR, CDR2 FQNEAQ (reference sequence). The length of the CDR3 is 13 residues. CDR3 coding DNA: TGTGCCAGCAGCTCCCGGAGCACAAATACGCAGTATTTT. Translated: CASSSRSTNTQYF.

For this clonotype: At one end the junction does not follow the germline gene, possibly because of a read error. V and J are TRBV5-4 and TRBJ2-1, with 9 bases that match TRBD2. The CDR3 covers 16 residues. Germline V gene lookup returns CDR1 SGHNT and CDR2 YYREEE (reference sequence). The CDR3 DNA is TGCGCCAGCAGCTTGGGGGATAGCGGGGGTTACAATGAGCAGTTCTTC. As protein: CASSLGDSGGYNEQFF.

As regards this clonotype: Possible read error: a much larger clone is one base away. The chain uses TRBV20-1 and TRBJ2-7; D not resolved. Gene TRBJ2-5 matches the end of the DNA better, so the J call may be wrong. Germline V CDR1 and CDR2: DFQATT, SNEGSKA (reference sequence). The CDR3 runs 11 residues. The CDR3 DNA reads as TGCAGGGCATCGTCGGAGGAGACCCAGTACTTC. It encodes CRASSEETQYF.

This clonotype was observed many times. This chain links TRBV4-2 with TRBJ2-3, with no clear D. V shed 0 bases and J shed 0 bases, with 4 bases lying between them. The CDR3 is 14 amino acids. CDR1 is LGHNA, CDR2 YNFKEQ, per germline. CDR3 DNA: TGTGCCAGCAGCCAAGACACAAGCACAGATACGCAGTATTTT. Its protein product is CASSQDTSTDTQYF.

With respect to this clonotype: The junction departs from the called germline gene at one end, perhaps through a read error. This chain uses TRBV7-9 with TRBJ2-5; D is possibly TRBD1 (6 bases). Germline V gene data show CDR1 as SEHNR and CDR2 as FQNEAQ (reference sequence). The CDR3 covers 15 residues. DNA of the CDR3: TGCGCCAGCAGCTTAAGGGTGGACAGACAAGAGACCCAGTACTTC. Protein product: CASSLRVDRQETQYF.

This clonotype appeared many times. J is TRBJ2-7 and V is TRBV20-1; D uncertain. The CDR3 has 14 residues. Germline V CDR1 and CDR2: DFQATT, SNEGSKA (reference sequence). Trimming removed 5 bases at V and 0 bases at J, with 14 bases between. CDR3 amino acids: CSAGVPSSSYEQYF. The CDR3 nucleotides read TGCAGTGCTGGGGTGCCGTCGAGCTCCTACGAGCAGTACTTC.

V and J are TRBV12-3 or TRBV12-4 and TRBJ2-7; no definite D call. V gave up 3 bases and J gave up 6 bases, with 9 bases separating them. The CDR3 sequence is 12 residues long. The CDR3: CASSFSASEQYF. CDR3 in DNA: TGTGCCAGCAGTTTTTCGGCTTCCGAGCAGTACTTC.

Ten or more counts support this clonotype. The chain joins TRBV5-6 to TRBJ1-5; the D is unclear. The germline V gene encodes CDR1 SGHDT and CDR2 YYEEEE. V lost 2 bases and J lost 6, with 18 bases in between. The CDR3 contains 16 residues. This CDR3 is CASSFHTAPRAQPQHF. DNA for the CDR3: TGTGCCAGCAGCTTTCATACCGCACCGCGGGCTCAGCCCCAGCATTTT.

The CDR3 sequence is CASSLRWAERRETQYF. DNA for the CDR3: TGTGCCAGCAGCTTGAGGTGGGCCGAGCGTAGAGAGACCCAGTACTTC. The rearrangement joins TRBV7-6 to TRBJ2-5, with unresolved D. The CDR3 is made up of 16 amino acids. From germline, CDR1 is SGHVS and CDR2 FNYEAQ. The V end was cut by 3 bases, the J end by 4 bases, with 18 bases between.

This chain uses TRBV5-1 with TRBJ2-7; a possible D gene is TRBD1 (6 bases). V was trimmed by 1 base and J by 2 bases, leaving 16 bases between them. Germline V gene data show CDR1 as SGHRS and CDR2 as YFSETQ. The CDR3 spans 16 residues. Here the CDR3 reads CASSLIRAGVTYEQYF. Here the CDR3 DNA reads TGCGCCAGCAGCTTGATAAGGGCAGGGGTTACCTACGAGCAGTACTTC.

This clonotype was recorded many times. This chain joins TRBV9 and TRBJ2-7, with TRBD2 matching 9 bases. The germline V gene has CDR1 SGDLS and CDR2 YYNGEE. The CDR3 totals 14 residues. V was clipped by 4 bases and J by 3 bases; unmatched bases: 5. The CDR3 DNA reads as TGTGCCAGCAGCCCTTTTAGCGGGGGCTACGAGCAGTACTTC. Protein product: CASSPFSGGYEQYF.

This clonotype occurred many times. The chain links TRBV24-1 to TRBJ1-5; D not resolved. This CDR3 has 12 amino acids. V dropped 9 bases and J dropped 7 bases, with 12 bases sitting between them. CDR1 and CDR2 from the germline V gene are KGHDR and SFDVKD. The DNA for the CDR3 is TGTGCCACCGGTAACTTAGGGCAGCCCCAGCATTTT. It specifies CATGNLGQPQHF.

This clonotype was detected ten times or more. The chain is built from TRBV10-3 and TRBJ2-7, with 10 bases aligning to TRBD1. This CDR3 has 16 residues. The ends lost 3 bases at V and 3 bases at J; junction bases unmatched: 8. CDR1 and CDR2 from the germline V gene are ENHRY and SYGVKD. CDR3 residues: CAISEPTGTGVYEQYF. Here the CDR3 DNA reads TGTGCCATCAGTGAACCTACCGGGACAGGGGTCTACGAGCAGTACTTC.

Points on this clonotype: One base away lies a much larger clone, so this may be a sequencing read error. This chain links TRBV7-2 with TRBJ1-2, with D possibly TRBD1 on 6 matching bases. The CDR3 runs to 13 residues. The germline gives CDR1 SGHTA, CDR2 FQGNSA. In DNA, the CDR3 is TGTGCCAGCAGCTTAGAACAGGGTTATGGCTGCACCTTC. Protein product: CASSLEQGYGCTF.

This chain links TRBV3-1 with TRBJ1-2; 8 bases map to TRBD1. The V and J ends lost 3 bases and 4 bases, in that order; junction bases with no gene match: 7. Germline V gene data show CDR1 as LGHDT and CDR2 as YNNKEL (reference sequence). This CDR3 spans 15 amino acids. Here the CDR3 reads CASSQTSGGLYGYTF. In DNA form, the CDR3 reads TGTGCCAGCAGCCAGACGTCAGGGGGCCTCTATGGCTACACCTTC.

This clonotype was seen at least ten times. V gene TRBV7-9 combines with J gene TRBJ2-5; D may be TRBD1 or TRBD2 (5 bases each). V was cut by 5 bases and J by 13 bases, with 17 bases left in between. The germline gives CDR1 SEHNR, CDR2 FQNEAQ (reference sequence). The CDR3 length is 12 residues. The CDR3 reads CASSRTGTAGYF. CDR3 sequence (DNA): TGTGCCAGCAGCCGTACCGGGACCGCCGGGTACTTC.

This clonotype was found many times. The V and J genes are TRBV7-2 and TRBJ2-3, with 7 bases identical to TRBD1. In germline, CDR1 is SGHTA, CDR2 FQGNSA. The junction had 12 bases not matched to a gene; V was cut back by 5 bases and J by 4 bases. This CDR3 region has 16 residues. CDR3 sequence: CASSQGGALSPDTQYF. The CDR3 DNA follows: TGTGCCAGCAGCCAAGGGGGCGCACTTAGCCCAGATACGCAGTATTTT. The whole variable domain, remainder taken from reference TRBV7-2 and TRBJ2-3, is GAGVSQSPSNKVTEKGKDVELRCDPISGHTALYWYRQSLGQGLEFLIYFQGNSAPDKSGLPSDRFSAERTGGSVSTLTIQRTQQEDSAVYLCASSQGGALSPDTQYFGPGTRLTVL.

This clonotype showed up many times. The chain combines TRBV20-1 with TRBJ2-1; 13 nucleotides agree with TRBD2. The ends lost 6 bases at V and 7 bases at J; junction bases unmatched: 12. This CDR3 has 16 residues. CDR1 is DFQATT, CDR2 SNEGSKA, per germline (reference sequence). The CDR3 protein is CSATTPLAGGKNEQFF. The CDR3 region has the DNA TGCAGTGCCACGACCCCACTAGCGGGGGGGAAAAATGAGCAGTTCTTC.

The V call is TRBV4-2, the J call TRBJ1-2; 7 bases align to TRBD1. Germline lookup yields CDR1 LGHNA and CDR2 YNFKEQ. The CDR3 contains 14 residues. V gave up 4 bases and J gave up 6 bases; unmatched junction bases: 8. The CDR3 region has the DNA TGTGCCAGCAGCCTTTTCGGAGGGGGCGATGGCTACACCTTC. This gives the protein CASSLFGGGDGYTF.

The chain joins TRBV20-1 to TRBJ1-1; a possible D gene is TRBD1 (6 bases). The V end was cut by 3 bases, the J end by 1 base, with 21 bases between. The CDR3 runs to 17 residues. The germline gives CDR1 DFQATT, CDR2 SNEGSKA (reference sequence). The CDR3 sequence is CSARYTRGDITNTEAFF. The CDR3 DNA sequence: TGCAGTGCTAGGTACACTCGAGGGGACATTACGAACACTGAAGCTTTCTTT.

The chain uses TRBV28 and TRBJ1-1; possible D gene TRBD1, 6 bases. Looked up from germline, CDR1 is MDHEN and CDR2 is SYDVKM. The germline V and J ends were trimmed by 4 bases and 2 bases, with 14 bases remaining between them. CDR3 length: 15 residues. The CDR3 DNA reads TGTGCCAGCAGTTACCCACAGGGTCTAAACACTGAAGCTTTCTTT. This gives the protein CASSYPQGLNTEAFF.

At least ten counts were recorded for this clonotype. This chain uses TRBV5-1 with TRBJ2-7; 15 nucleotides match TRBD2. Trimming at V came to 3 bases and at J to 2 bases, leaving 6 bases not matched to a gene. CDR1 and CDR2 (germline): SGHRS, YFSETQ. This CDR3 has 17 residues. Written as DNA, the CDR3 is TGCGCCAGCAGCTCGGGACTAGCGGGGGGCTATACCTACGAGCAGTACTTC. Translation: CASSSGLAGGYTYEQYF.

This clonotype was seen only a few times. A much larger clone lies a single base off, so this may be a read error. The rearrangement links TRBV6-5 to TRBJ2-7; 12 bases line up with TRBD2. Germline CDR1 is MNHEY and CDR2 is SVGAGI. With V trimmed by 7 bases and J by 7 bases, 14 bases remained unmatched. This CDR3 is built from 16 residues. CDR3 bases: TGTGCCAGCAAACCTAGCGGGGGGGCCACGGGCAATGAGCAGTACTTC. It translates to CASKPSGGATGNEQYF.